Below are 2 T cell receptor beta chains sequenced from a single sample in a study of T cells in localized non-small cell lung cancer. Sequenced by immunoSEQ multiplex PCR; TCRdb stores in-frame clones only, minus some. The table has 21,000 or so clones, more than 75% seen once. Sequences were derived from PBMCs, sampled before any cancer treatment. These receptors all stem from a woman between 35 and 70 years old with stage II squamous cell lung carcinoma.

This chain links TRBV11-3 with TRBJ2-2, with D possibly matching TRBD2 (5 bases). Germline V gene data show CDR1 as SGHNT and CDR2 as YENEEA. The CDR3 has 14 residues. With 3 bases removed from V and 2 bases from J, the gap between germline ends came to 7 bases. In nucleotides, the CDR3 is TGTGCCAGCAGCTTGGACTCAAACACCGGGGAGCTGTTTTTT. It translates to CASSLDSNTGELFF.

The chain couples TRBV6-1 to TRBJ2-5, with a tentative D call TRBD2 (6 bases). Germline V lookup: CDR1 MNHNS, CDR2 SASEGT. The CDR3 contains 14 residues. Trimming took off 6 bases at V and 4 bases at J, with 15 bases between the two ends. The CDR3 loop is CASSERGLGETQYF. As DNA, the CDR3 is TGTGCCAGCAGCGAACGGGGGTTAGGAGAGACCCAGTACTTC.